This T cell receptor (beta chain) was recovered during a study of blood T cell repertoires in COVID-19. For the study at large: Acute and convalescent COVID-19 specimens originated in the United States, Italy and Spain.

This CDR3 has 15 amino acids. Germline V CDR1 and CDR2: SGHRS, YFSETQ. V lost 3 bases to trimming and J lost 6 bases; unmatched junction nucleotides: 8. In the study's own analysis: Estimated nucleated cell counts came from reference gene primer amplification. Assay used: immunoSEQ multiplex PCR; TCRdb lists only in-frame clones, some missing. The DNA was the basis for D and trimming; V, J and clone size are from that table. The table lists 250,000 to 300,000 clones, approximately 86% of them singletons. This chain uses TRBV5-1 with TRBJ1-5; the match to TRBD1 covers 8 bases. Source material: peripheral blood. This receptor was obtained from a woman aged 18-35 years with acute or convalescent COVID-19. Here the CDR3 DNA reads TGCGCCAGCAGCTCGGAAGGACAGGGAGGTCAGCCCCAGCATTTT. The encoded protein is CASSSEGQGGQPQHF.